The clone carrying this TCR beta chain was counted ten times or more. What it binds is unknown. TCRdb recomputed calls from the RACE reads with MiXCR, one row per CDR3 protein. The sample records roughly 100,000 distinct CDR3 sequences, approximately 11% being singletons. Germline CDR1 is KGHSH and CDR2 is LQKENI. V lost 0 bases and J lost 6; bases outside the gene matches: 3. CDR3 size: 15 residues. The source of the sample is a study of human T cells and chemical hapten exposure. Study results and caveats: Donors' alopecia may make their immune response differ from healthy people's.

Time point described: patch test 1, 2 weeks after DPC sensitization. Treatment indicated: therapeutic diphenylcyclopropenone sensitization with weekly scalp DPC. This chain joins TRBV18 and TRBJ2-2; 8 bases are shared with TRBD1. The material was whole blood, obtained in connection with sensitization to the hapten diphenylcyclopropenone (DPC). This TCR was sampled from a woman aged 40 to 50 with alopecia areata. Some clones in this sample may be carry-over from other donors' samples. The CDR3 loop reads CASSPPGQGAGELFF. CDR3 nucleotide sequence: TGTGCCAGCTCACCACCCGGACAGGGCGCCGGGGAGCTGTTTTTT.